This T cell receptor beta chain appears in the sequencing data of a study of control samples from healthy donors and cancer patients. TCRdb's copy holds only in-frame clones and misses some; the assay was immunoSEQ multiplex PCR. This table has some 77,000 clones, about 88% appearing once. Germline assignment: CDR1 MNHGY and CDR2 SAAAGT. This CDR3 comprises 19 residues. With V trimmed by 10 bases and J by 4 bases, 21 bases remained unmatched. The TCR originated in a woman aged 55-69 years in good health. This chain connects TRBV6-8 to TRBJ2-3; 12 nucleotides agree with TRBD2. Sequencing was performed on blood. For the CDR3, the DNA is TGTGCCACCCCTCCCCGGTGGGGGGCGACTAGCGGGAGTGCAGATACGCAGTATTTT. It translates to CATPPRWGATSGSADTQYF.